These 22 T cell receptor beta chains originate from one sample sequenced in a study of blood T cell repertoires in COVID-19. Data came from immunoSEQ multiplex PCR; TCRdb stores just in-frame clones and leaves some out. Counted here are some 80,000 clones, 75% to 90% occurring once; the ten biggest clones make up over 2%. The specimen was peripheral blood. The receptors shown here come from a human donor in a cohort sampled during active COVID-19.

The V and J genes are TRBV10-3 and TRBJ1-5; a weak D match, TRBD1 (5 bases). This CDR3 is built from 13 residues. V was shortened by 2 bases and J by 4 bases, with 6 bases between the two germline ends. The germline V gene encodes CDR1 ENHRY and CDR2 SYGVKD. CDR3 residues: CAISEDRNQPQHF. DNA for the CDR3: TGTGCCATCAGTGAGGACAGAAATCAGCCCCAGCATTTT.

The chain links TRBV19 to TRBJ1-4; D possibly corresponds to TRBD1 (6 bases). CDR1 is LNHDA and CDR2 is SQIVND in the germline V gene (reference sequence). With 6 bases removed from V and 7 bases from J, the gap between germline ends came to 12 bases. This CDR3 is 13 amino acids long. The CDR3 bases are TGTGCCAGTAGACGCAGGGGCGGTGAAAAACTGTTTTTT. Its translation is CASRRRGGEKLFF.

This sequence joins TRBV5-6 and TRBJ2-3; a weak D match, TRBD1 (5 bases). The germline V and J ends were trimmed by 2 bases and 0 bases, with 13 bases remaining between them. In germline, CDR1 is SGHDT, CDR2 YYEEEE. The CDR3 covers 16 residues. The CDR3: CASSLRQGTSTDTQYF. The CDR3 DNA follows: TGTGCCAGCAGCTTAAGGCAGGGAACTAGCACAGATACGCAGTATTTT.

V and J are TRBV27 and TRBJ1-4; TRBD1 matches at 7 bases. The V gene's germline CDR1 is MNHEY and CDR2 SMNVEV (reference sequence). Unmatched junction bases numbered 5, after V lost 4 bases and J lost 3 bases. This CDR3 region has 15 residues. The CDR3 is CASSSKGGPNEKLFF. The CDR3, as DNA: TGTGCCAGCAGTTCAAAAGGGGGCCCTAATGAAAAACTGTTTTTT. The whole variable domain, remainder taken from reference TRBV27 and TRBJ1-4, is EAQVTQNPRYLITVTGKKLTVTCSQNMNHEYMSWYRQDPGLGLRQIYYSMNVEVTDKGDVPEGYKVSRKEKRNFPLILESPSPNQTSLYFCASSSKGGPNEKLFFGSGTQLSVL.

This clone was observed once. The chain uses TRBV29-1 and TRBJ1-3; D is ambiguous. V was clipped by 3 bases and J by 0 bases, with 3 bases between them. The CDR3 is 12 residues long. Looked up from germline, CDR1 is SQVTM and CDR2 is ANQGSEA. The CDR3 bases are TGCAGCGTTGACGGCTCTGGAAACACCATATATTTT. Its translation: CSVDGSGNTIYF.

The chain joins TRBV7-3 to TRBJ2-1, with 8 bases fitting TRBD1. J was trimmed by 9 bases and V by 2 bases; bases with no gene match: 12. From germline, CDR1 is SGHTA and CDR2 FQGTGA. The CDR3 spans 16 residues. CDR3 protein: CASSLFGQGAQGEQFF. In DNA, the CDR3 is TGTGCCAGCAGCTTATTCGGCCAGGGGGCGCAAGGTGAGCAGTTCTTC.

V gene TRBV7-2 combines with J gene TRBJ2-1; the D gene is possibly TRBD2 (5 bases). The V and J ends lost 6 bases and 9 bases respectively, with 9 bases between them. Germline loops: CDR1 SGHTA, CDR2 FQGNSA. This CDR3 contains 11 residues. The CDR3 region is CASRTMAEQFF. The CDR3 DNA sequence: TGTGCCAGCAGGACTATGGCTGAGCAGTTCTTC.

The genes are TRBV4-3 and TRBJ1-4, with D unclear. V shed 0 bases and J shed 0 bases, with 11 bases lying between them. The CDR3 has 17 residues. Germline lookup yields CDR1 LGHNA and CDR2 YSLEER. The CDR3 DNA reads as TGCGCCAGCAGCCAAGATGTTAACAGTGCAACTAATGAAAAACTGTTTTTT. Translated, it gives CASSQDVNSATNEKLFF.

V gene TRBV7-2 combines with J gene TRBJ1-2; TRBD1 agrees at 7 bases. The trim removed 3 bases at V and 2 bases at J, leaving 3 bases unmatched. CDR3 length equals 14 residues. The germline V gene has CDR1 SGHTA and CDR2 FQGNSA. The chain's CDR3 is CASSLEGANYGYTF. DNA for the CDR3: TGTGCCAGCAGCTTGGAGGGGGCCAACTATGGCTACACCTTC. The entire variable domain, with the rest obtained from reference TRBV7-2 and TRBJ1-2, is as follows: GAGVSQSPSNKVTEKGKDVELRCDPISGHTALYWYRQSLGQGLEFLIYFQGNSAPDKSGLPSDRFSAERTGGSVSTLTIQRTQQEDSAVYLCASSLEGANYGYTFGSGTRLTVV.

V is TRBV2 and J is TRBJ2-3, with no clear D. The germline V gene has CDR1 SNHLY and CDR2 FYNNEI. The CDR3 has 14 amino acids. The V end lost 3 bases, the J end lost 2 bases, and 9 bases lay between the germline ends. The CDR3 nucleotides are TGTGCCAGCAGTGAGAGGCAGACCACAGATACGCAGTATTTT. Its translation: CASSERQTTDTQYF.

This chain joins TRBV11-2 and TRBJ2-5, with TRBD1 identical over 7 bases. The V and J ends lost 4 bases and 7 bases, in that order; junction bases with no gene match: 15. CDR1 and CDR2 (germline): SGHAT, FQNNGV. The CDR3 is made up of 16 amino acids. This chain's CDR3 is CASSSLYRGLSGTQYF. The CDR3 coding sequence is TGTGCCAGCAGCTCTTTGTACAGGGGCCTCAGCGGGACCCAGTACTTC.

V is TRBV11-2 and J is TRBJ2-1, with D maybe TRBD2 (6 bases). Trimming cost V 0 bases and J 3 bases, with 12 bases left between them. CDR3 length equals 16 residues. The germline CDR1 and CDR2 sequences are SGHAT and FQNNGV. Written as DNA, the CDR3 is TGTGCCAGCAGCTTAGATGGGGCTAGCGACTACAATGAGCAGTTCTTC. Translating it yields CASSLDGASDYNEQFF. Full variable domain (remainder filled in from reference TRBV11-2 and TRBJ2-1): EAGVAQSPRYKIIEKRQSVAFWCNPISGHATLYWYQQILGQGPKLLIQFQNNGVVDDSQLPKDRFSAERLKGVDSTLKIQPAKLEDSAVYLCASSLDGASDYNEQFFGPGTRLTVL.

The rearrangement links TRBV28 to TRBJ2-1, with 8 bases fitting TRBD2. V trimming: 7 bases; J trimming: 3 bases; junction bases outside the gene matches: 14. CDR3 length: 17 residues. The germline gives CDR1 MDHEN, CDR2 SYDVKM. CDR3 residues: CASTDPGREASYNEQFF. CDR3 coding DNA: TGTGCCAGCACCGACCCGGGGCGGGAGGCCAGCTACAATGAGCAGTTCTTC. The full variable domain, in which reference TRBV28 and TRBJ2-1 provide the parts outside the CDR3, is DVKVTQSSRYLVKRTGEKVFLECVQDMDHENMFWYRQDPGLGLRLIYFSYDVKMKEKGDIPEGYSVSREKKERFSLILESASTNQTSMYLCASTDPGREASYNEQFFGPGTRLTVL.

This clone appeared once. The V gene is TRBV2, the J gene TRBJ2-7, with 9 nucleotides matching TRBD1. The CDR3 length is 13 residues. J was trimmed by 5 bases and V by 8 bases; bases with no gene match: 7. CDR1 is SNHLY, CDR2 FYNNEI, per germline. The DNA of the CDR3 is TGTGCCAGCCTGGACAGGGGAACCCACGAGCAGTACTTC. Translating it yields CASLDRGTHEQYF.

This clone was counted a single time. The V call is TRBV3-1 (or the pseudogene TRBV3-2), the J call TRBJ1-1; TRBD1 might be the D (6 bases). This CDR3 contains 13 residues. The V gene lost 1 base and the J gene lost 7 bases, with 10 bases spanning the gap. The V gene's germline CDR1 is LGHDT and CDR2 YNNKEL (reference sequence). The DNA of the CDR3 is TGTGCCAGCAGCCAAGTAGGGGGGGGTGAAGCTTTCTTT. This translates into CASSQVGGGEAFF.

The chain has TRBV19 and TRBJ1-1; D is possibly TRBD1 (5 bases). Germline V lookup: CDR1 LNHDA, CDR2 SQIVND (reference sequence). Trimming pared 10 bases from V and 4 bases from J, leaving 13 bases between. The CDR3 loop spans 12 amino acids. The CDR3 nucleotides are TGTGCCACCAGGGATATGGGCACTGAAGCTTTCTTT. Translated, it gives CATRDMGTEAFF.

The chain uses TRBV3-1 (or the pseudogene TRBV3-2) and TRBJ2-7; TRBD2 matches at 10 bases. CDR1 is LGHDT and CDR2 is YNNKEL in the germline V gene (reference sequence). The CDR3 sequence is 16 residues long. Germline trimming cut 3 bases from V and 2 bases from J; bases unmatched to any gene: 7. The CDR3, as DNA: TGTGCCAGCAGCCAGGGACTAGCGTCGGCTCCCTACGAGCAGTACTTC. It yields the protein CASSQGLASAPYEQYF.

This chain connects TRBV28 to TRBJ2-1, with D possibly TRBD1 on 5 matching bases. Looked up from germline, CDR1 is MDHEN and CDR2 is SYDVKM. The CDR3 is 15 amino acids. The ends were cut back, 5 bases at V and 1 base at J, with 12 bases in the middle. The CDR3 sequence is CASSPDRASYNEQFF. CDR3 nucleotides: TGTGCCAGCAGTCCCGACAGAGCTTCCTACAATGAGCAGTTCTTC.

This clone has just one count. The chain is built from TRBV5-1 and TRBJ1-2; D gene ambiguous. Germline V gene data show CDR1 as SGHRS and CDR2 as YFSETQ. V was cut by 2 bases and J by 5 bases, with 7 bases left in between. CDR3 size: 12 residues. CDR3 amino acids: CASSFGEYGYTF. CDR3 nucleotide sequence: TGCGCCAGCAGCTTTGGGGAGTATGGCTACACCTTC. The whole variable domain, remainder taken from reference TRBV5-1 and TRBJ1-2, is KAGVTQTPRYLIKTRGQQVTLSCSPISGHRSVSWYQQTPGQGLQFLFEYFSETQRNKGNFPGRFSGRQFSNSRSEMNVSTLELGDSALYLCASSFGEYGYTFGSGTRLTVV.

The CDR3 DNA sequence: TGTGCCAGCAACCCAGGGCCCCCCACAGATACGCAGTATTTT. Its translation is CASNPGPPTDTQYF. V usage is TRBV7-2 and J usage is TRBJ2-3; D is possibly TRBD1 (5 bases). The germline gives CDR1 SGHTA, CDR2 FQGNSA. This CDR3 contains 14 residues. Trimming took off 7 bases at V and 2 bases at J, with 13 bases between the two ends.

The gene calls are TRBV3-1 (or the pseudogene TRBV3-2) and TRBJ2-1, with TRBD1 as a possible D gene (5 bases). Trimming took 5 bases from V and 5 from J, leaving 22 bases between them. CDR3 length: 17 amino acids. CDR1 is LGHDT, CDR2 YNNKEL, per germline (reference sequence). The CDR3 DNA sequence: TGTGCCAGCAGCGCCGCGTGGGGCCCCAACTTTCACAATGAGCAGTTCTTC. Its translation: CASSAAWGPNFHNEQFF.

The rearrangement uses TRBV27 and TRBJ1-6, with TRBD1 identical over 7 bases. The junction had 4 bases not matched to a gene; V was cut back by 7 bases and J by 7 bases. Looked up from germline, CDR1 is MNHEY and CDR2 is SMNVEV (reference sequence). The CDR3 is made up of 13 amino acids. CDR3 in amino acids: CASTLTGNSPLHF. The DNA for the CDR3 is TGTGCCAGCACCCTGACAGGGAATTCACCCCTCCACTTT.